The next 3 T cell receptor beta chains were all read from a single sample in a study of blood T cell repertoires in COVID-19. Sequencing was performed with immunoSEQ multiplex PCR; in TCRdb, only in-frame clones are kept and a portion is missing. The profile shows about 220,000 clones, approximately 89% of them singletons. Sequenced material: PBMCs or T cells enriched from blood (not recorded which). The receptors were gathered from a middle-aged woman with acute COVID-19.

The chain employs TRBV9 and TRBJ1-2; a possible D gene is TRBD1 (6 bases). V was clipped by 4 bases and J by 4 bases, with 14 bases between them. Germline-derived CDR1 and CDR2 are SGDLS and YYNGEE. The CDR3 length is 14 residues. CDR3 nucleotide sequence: TGTGCCAGCAGCCCGGCCTCAGGGGTCTATGGCTACACCTTC. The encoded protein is CASSPASGVYGYTF.

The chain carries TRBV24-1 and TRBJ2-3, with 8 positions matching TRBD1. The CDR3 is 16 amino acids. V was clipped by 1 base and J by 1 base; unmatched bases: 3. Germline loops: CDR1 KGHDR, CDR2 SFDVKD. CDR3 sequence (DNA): TGTGCCACCAGTGATTTCGGACAGGGAGGCACAGATACGCAGTATTTT. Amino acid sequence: CATSDFGQGGTDTQYF.

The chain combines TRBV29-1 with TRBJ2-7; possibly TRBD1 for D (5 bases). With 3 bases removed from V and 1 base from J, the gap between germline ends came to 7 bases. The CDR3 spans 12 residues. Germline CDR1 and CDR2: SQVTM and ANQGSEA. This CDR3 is CSVEDTSYEQYF. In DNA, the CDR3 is TGCAGCGTTGAGGACACGTCCTACGAGCAGTACTTC.